This TCR beta chain was documented in a study of cytotoxic CD8 clonotypes in ibrutinib-treated CLL. V was shortened by 2 bases and J by 3 bases, with 10 bases between the two germline ends. The CDR3 covers 14 residues. In germline, CDR1 is SGHTA, CDR2 FQGTGA. This table comes from immunoSEQ multiplex PCR, and its TCRdb copy is limited to in-frame clones, with some not included. The data show about 68,000 clones, 68% seen once. The input for sequencing was PBMCs, taken after 12 months of ibrutinib treatment. This sequence was found in a human donor with chronic lymphocytic leukemia. V gene TRBV7-3 combines with J gene TRBJ2-5; D gene unclear. The CDR3 sequence is CASSLASSEETQYF. The CDR3, as DNA: TGTGCCAGCAGCTTAGCGTCGAGCGAAGAGACCCAGTACTTC. The whole variable domain, filled in from reference TRBV7-3 and TRBJ2-5, reads GAGVSQTPSNKVTEKGKYVELRCDPISGHTALYWYRQSLGQGPEFLIYFQGTGAADDSGLPNDRFFAVRPEGSVSTLKIQRTERGDSAVYLCASSLASSEETQYFGPGTRLLVL.